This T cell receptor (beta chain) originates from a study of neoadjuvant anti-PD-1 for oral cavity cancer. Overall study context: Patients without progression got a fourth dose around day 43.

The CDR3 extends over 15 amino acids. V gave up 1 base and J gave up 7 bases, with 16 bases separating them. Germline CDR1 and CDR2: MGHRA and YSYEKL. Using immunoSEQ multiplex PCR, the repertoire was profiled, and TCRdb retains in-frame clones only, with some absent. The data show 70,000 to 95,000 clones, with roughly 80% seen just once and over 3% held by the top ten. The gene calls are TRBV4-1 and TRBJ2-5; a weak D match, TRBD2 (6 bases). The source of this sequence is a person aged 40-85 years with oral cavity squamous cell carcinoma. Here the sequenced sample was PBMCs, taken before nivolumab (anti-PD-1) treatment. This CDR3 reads CASSQGGVQEGTQYF. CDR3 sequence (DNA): TGCGCCAGCAGCCAAGGAGGGGTACAGGAGGGGACCCAGTACTTC.